Sequencing of this T cell receptor (beta chain) was carried out in a study of regulatory T cells in long-lasting Graves disease. The time point: newly diagnosed GD, antithyroid drugs for less than 3 months. Scientists built the TCR library using RNA that was extracted from PBMCs. Diagnoses of Graves' disease were made by American Thyroid Association guidelines. In building TCR beta libraries, iRepertoire HTBI primers were used together with Arm-PCR of CDR3 regions. MiXCR was run by TCRdb on the multiplex PCR reads, yielding one entry per CDR3 protein. The sample includes 440,000 or so distinct CDR3 sequences, more than 12% of them seen just once. The CDR3 consists of 13 residues. Germline V lookup: CDR1 SQVTM, CDR2 ANQGSEA. V was clipped by 4 bases and J by 2 bases, with 11 bases between them. Separately, the same data were catalogued under a study of T cells in Graves' hyperthyroidism and ophthalmopathy.

The chain carries TRBV29-1 and TRBJ1-2; possible D gene TRBD1, 6 bases. The clonotype comes from a woman aged 25-40 years with Graves disease. Source: peripheral blood mononuclear cells (PBMCs), taken at new diagnosis, from a patient treated with antithyroid drugs. CDR3 protein: CSVGQATNYGYTF. The CDR3 bases are TGCAGCGTTGGACAGGCGACCAACTATGGCTACACCTTC.